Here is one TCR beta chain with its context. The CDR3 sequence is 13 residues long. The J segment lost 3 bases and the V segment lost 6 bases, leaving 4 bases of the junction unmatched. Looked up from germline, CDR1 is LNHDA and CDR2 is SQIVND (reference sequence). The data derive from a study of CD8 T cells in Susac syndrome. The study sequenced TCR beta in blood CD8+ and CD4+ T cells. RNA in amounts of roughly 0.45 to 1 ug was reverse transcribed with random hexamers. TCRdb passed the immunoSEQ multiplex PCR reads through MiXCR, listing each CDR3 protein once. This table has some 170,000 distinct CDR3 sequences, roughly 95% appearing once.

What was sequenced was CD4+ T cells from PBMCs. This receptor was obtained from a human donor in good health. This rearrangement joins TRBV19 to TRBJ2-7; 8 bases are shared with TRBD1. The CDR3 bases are TGTGCCAGTAGCCCGGACAGGGACTACGAGCAGTACTTC. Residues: CASSPDRDYEQYF.